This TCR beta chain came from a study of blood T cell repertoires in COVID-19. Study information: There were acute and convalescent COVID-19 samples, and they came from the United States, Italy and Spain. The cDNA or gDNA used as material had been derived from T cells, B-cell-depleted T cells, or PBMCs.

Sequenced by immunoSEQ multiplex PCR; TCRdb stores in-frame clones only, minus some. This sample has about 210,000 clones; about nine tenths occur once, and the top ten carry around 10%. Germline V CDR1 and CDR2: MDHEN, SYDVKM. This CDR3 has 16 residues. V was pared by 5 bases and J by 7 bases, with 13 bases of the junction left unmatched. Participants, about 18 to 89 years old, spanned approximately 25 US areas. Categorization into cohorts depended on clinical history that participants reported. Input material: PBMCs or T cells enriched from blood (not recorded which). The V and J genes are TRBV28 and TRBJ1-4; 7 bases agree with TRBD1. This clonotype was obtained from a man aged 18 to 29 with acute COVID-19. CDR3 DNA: TGTGCCAGCAGTCCTCCATGGGGACAGAGCGCTGAAAAACTGTTTTTT. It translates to CASSPPWGQSAEKLFF.